This T cell receptor beta chain was sequenced for a study of T cell repertoires in cytomegalovirus infection. The table lists this clonotype with a few counts. What it recognizes is unknown. TCRdb reprocessed the reads with MiXCR, giving one entry per CDR3 protein. Here the sample spans 400,000 or so distinct CDR3 sequences, about a sixth being singletons. The study's findings and limits: It was HLA-C-restricted CMV-specific TCR beta clonotypes that dominated the response ex vivo.

The V gene lost 3 bases and the J gene lost 1 base, with 10 bases spanning the gap. The CDR3 extends over 15 amino acids. Per the germline V gene, CDR1 is SNHLY and CDR2 is FYNNEI. Input material: PBMCs. The source is a human donor in good health (CMV status not recorded). Some clones in this sample may be carry-over from other donors' samples. The chain carries TRBV2 and TRBJ1-5; D is perhaps TRBD1 (5 bases). The CDR3 sequence: CASSDDRESNQPQHF. The CDR3 bases are TGTGCCAGCAGTGACGACAGAGAAAGCAATCAGCCCCAGCATTTT. Together with reference TRBV2 and TRBJ1-5, the CDR3 gives the full variable domain: EPEVTQTPSHQVTQMGQEVILRCVPISNHLYFYWYRQILGQKVEFLVSFYNNEISEKSEIFDDQFSVERPDGSNFTLKIRSTKLEDSAMYFCASSDDRESNQPQHFGDGTRLSIL.